This T cell receptor (beta chain) comes out of a study of pediatric ulcerative colitis. General observations from the study: A couple of rectal clonotypes were found only in ulcerative colitis patients, all of them. This repertoire reflects total lymphocytes rather than subpopulations like regulatory T cells. A couple of patients' blood samples yielded substantially fewer templates.

The method was immunoSEQ multiplex PCR; TCRdb's version includes in-frame clones alone and lacks a portion of them. The data contain roughly 64,000 clones, about 90% of them singletons. Concerning this clone itself: Antigen unknown.

CDR1 and CDR2 from the germline V gene are GTSNPN and SVGIG (reference sequence). The CDR3 has 14 amino acids. Trimming took 6 bases from V and 9 from J; bases not matched to a gene: 14. Blood was drawn at the time of colonoscopy. The rearrangement joins TRBV30 to TRBJ1-5; TRBD1 agrees at 7 bases. The specimen sequenced was blood. The TCR was taken from a boy younger than 18 with severe ulcerative colitis. CDR3: CACTEGQRSGPQHF. The CDR3 bases are TGTGCCTGCACTGAGGGACAGCGCAGCGGGCCCCAGCATTTT.